This note documents a single TCR beta chain sequence. This specimen comes from a study of blood T cell repertoires in COVID-19. Overall study context: T cells, B-cell-depleted T cells, or PBMCs supplied cDNA or gDNA.

Original handling: Reference gene primers were amplified, and this amplification served to estimate nucleated cell counts. Measured with immunoSEQ multiplex PCR; TCRdb has only the in-frame clones, and not every one. D and trimming were read from the DNA, whereas the V and J calls and clone size are those reported in that table. The sample carries around 150,000 clones, roughly 82% recorded once. Germline V gene lookup returns CDR1 MNHEY and CDR2 SVGAGI. This CDR3 has 14 amino acids. V was cut by 7 bases and J by 1 base, with 13 bases left in between. V gene TRBV6-5 combines with J gene TRBJ1-1; weak D call: TRBD1 (5 bases). The TCR sequence derives from a man aged 50 to 60 who had recovered from COVID-19. The sequenced sample was PBMCs or T cells enriched from blood (not recorded which). CDR3 bases: TGTGCCAGCAACGATGCCGGACAGAACACTGAAGCTTTCTTT. The encoded protein is CASNDAGQNTEAFF.